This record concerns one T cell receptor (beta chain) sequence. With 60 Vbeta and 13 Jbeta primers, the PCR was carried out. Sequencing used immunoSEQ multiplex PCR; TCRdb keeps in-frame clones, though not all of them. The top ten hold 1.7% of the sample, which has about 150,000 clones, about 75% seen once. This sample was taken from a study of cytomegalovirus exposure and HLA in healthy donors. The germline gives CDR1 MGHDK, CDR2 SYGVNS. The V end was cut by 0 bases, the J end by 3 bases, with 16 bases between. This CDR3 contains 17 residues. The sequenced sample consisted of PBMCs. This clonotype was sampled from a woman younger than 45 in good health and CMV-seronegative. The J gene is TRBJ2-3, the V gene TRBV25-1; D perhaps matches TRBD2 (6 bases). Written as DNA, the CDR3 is TGTGCCAGCAGTGAATATGGTGGGGCGGGGTCGACAGATACGCAGTATTTT. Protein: CASSEYGGAGSTDTQYF.